Detailed here is one TCR beta chain. Sequencing used immunoSEQ multiplex PCR; TCRdb keeps in-frame clones, though not all of them. The data contain over 200,000 clones, around nine tenths of them singletons. Per the germline V gene, CDR1 is LGHNA and CDR2 is YNFKEQ. This CDR3 spans 14 amino acids. Between the trimmed V and J ends, which lost 1 base and 3 bases, there was a span of 9 bases. The data stem from a study of blood T cell repertoires in COVID-19. Study background: COVID-19 samples collected from the United States, Italy and Spain covered acute and convalescent phases. Nucleic acid was either cDNA or gDNA, and it came from T cells, B-cell-depleted T cells, or PBMCs.

The rearrangement uses TRBV4-2 and TRBJ2-5; D uncertain. The specimen sequenced was peripheral blood. The receptor's source is an older woman with acute or convalescent COVID-19. CDR3 in amino acids: CASSQAEYEETQYF. In DNA, the CDR3 is TGTGCCAGCAGCCAAGCTGAGTATGAAGAGACCCAGTACTTC.